This TCR beta chain was documented in a study of beta chain features in type 1 diabetes. About the study: Patients looked much like healthy donors when it came to age, gender and cell yields. Study conclusions and caveats: The study found moderately but significantly shorter TCRB CDR3s in all four CD4+ subsets of Type 1 diabetes patients. At VDJ recombination sites, type 1 diabetes patients had fewer insertions and more deleted nucleotides.

Germline values: CDR1 GTSNPN, CDR2 SVGIG (reference sequence). This CDR3 contains 13 residues. Trimming removed 5 bases at V and 6 bases at J, with 14 bases between. The authors reverse transcribed all of the isolated RNA, so sequencing captured expressed TCRB transcripts. Some clones are missing from TCRdb's copy, which holds only in-frame ones; the method was immunoSEQ multiplex PCR. The data contain 120,000 or so clones, 17% of them seen just once; the ten biggest clones take up around 2.6%. Comments on this clone: Its antigen is unidentified.

The chain is built from TRBV30 and TRBJ1-5; no clear D gene. The clonotype was recovered from a man aged 18 to 35 with type 1 diabetes. The source material was central memory CD4+ T cells from blood. CDR3 protein: CAWGKDVSQPQHF. The CDR3 DNA reads as TGTGCCTGGGGGAAGGACGTTTCTCAGCCCCAGCATTTT.